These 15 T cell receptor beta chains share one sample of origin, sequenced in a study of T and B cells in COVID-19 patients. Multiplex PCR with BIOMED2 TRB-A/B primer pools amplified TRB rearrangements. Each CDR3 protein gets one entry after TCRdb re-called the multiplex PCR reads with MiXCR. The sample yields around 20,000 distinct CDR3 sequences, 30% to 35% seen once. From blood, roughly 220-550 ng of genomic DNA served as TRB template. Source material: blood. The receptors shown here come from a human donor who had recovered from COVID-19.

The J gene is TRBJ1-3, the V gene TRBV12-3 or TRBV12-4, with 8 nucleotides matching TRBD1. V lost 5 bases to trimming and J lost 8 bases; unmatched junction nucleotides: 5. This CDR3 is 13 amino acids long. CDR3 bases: TGTGCCAGCAGTCCAGGGGGCGGAGACACCATATATTTT. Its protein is CASSPGGGDTIYF.

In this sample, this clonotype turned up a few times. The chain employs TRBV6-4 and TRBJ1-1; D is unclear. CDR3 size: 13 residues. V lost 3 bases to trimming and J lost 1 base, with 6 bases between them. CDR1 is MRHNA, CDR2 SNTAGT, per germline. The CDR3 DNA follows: TGTGCCAGCAGTGAAACAGCGAACACTGAAGCTTTCTTT. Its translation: CASSETANTEAFF.

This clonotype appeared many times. The CDR3 DNA follows: TGCAGCGTTGAAGAGACCGAAAACACTGAAGCTTTCTTT. The encoded protein is CSVEETENTEAFF. V gene TRBV29-1 combines with J gene TRBJ1-1; D not resolved. V dropped 0 bases and J dropped 2 bases, with 7 bases sitting between them. CDR3 length: 13 amino acids. CDR1 is SQVTM and CDR2 is ANQGSEA in the germline V gene.

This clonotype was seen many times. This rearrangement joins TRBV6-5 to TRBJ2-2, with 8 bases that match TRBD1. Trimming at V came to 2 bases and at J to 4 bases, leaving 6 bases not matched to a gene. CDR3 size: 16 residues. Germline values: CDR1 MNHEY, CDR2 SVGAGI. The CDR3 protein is CASSYRTGGGTGELFF. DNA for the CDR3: TGTGCCAGCAGTTACCGAACAGGGGGAGGCACCGGGGAGCTGTTTTTT.

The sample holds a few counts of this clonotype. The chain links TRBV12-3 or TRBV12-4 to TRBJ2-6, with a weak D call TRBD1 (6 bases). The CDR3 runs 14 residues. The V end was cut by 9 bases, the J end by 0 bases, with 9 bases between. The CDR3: CASFRGSGANVLTF. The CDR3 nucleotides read TGTGCCAGTTTCAGGGGCTCTGGGGCCAACGTCCTGACTTTC.

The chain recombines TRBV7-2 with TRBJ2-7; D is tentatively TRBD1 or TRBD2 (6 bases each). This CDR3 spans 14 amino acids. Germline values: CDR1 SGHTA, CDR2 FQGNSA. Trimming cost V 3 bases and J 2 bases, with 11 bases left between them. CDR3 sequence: CASSFRGGPYEQYF. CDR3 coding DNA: TGTGCCAGCAGCTTTCGAGGGGGGCCCTACGAGCAGTACTTC.

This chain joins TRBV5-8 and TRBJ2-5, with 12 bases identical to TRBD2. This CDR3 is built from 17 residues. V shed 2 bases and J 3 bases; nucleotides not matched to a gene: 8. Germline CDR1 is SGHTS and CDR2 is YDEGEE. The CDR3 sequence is CASSFGSSGGAEETQYF. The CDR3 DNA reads TGTGCCAGCAGCTTCGGGTCTAGCGGGGGGGCCGAAGAGACCCAGTACTTC.

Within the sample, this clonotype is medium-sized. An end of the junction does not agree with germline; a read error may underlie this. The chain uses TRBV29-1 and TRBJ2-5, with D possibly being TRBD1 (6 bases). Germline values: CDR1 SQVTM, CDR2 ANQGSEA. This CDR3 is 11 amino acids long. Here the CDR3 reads CSADMVGTRSF. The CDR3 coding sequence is TGCAGCGCCGATATGGTCGGGACACGGAGCTTC. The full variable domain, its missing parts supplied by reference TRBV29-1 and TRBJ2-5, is SAVISQKPSRDICQRGTSLTIQCQVDSQVTMMFWYRQQPGQSLTLIATANQGSEATYESGFVIDKFPISRPNLTFSTLTVSNMSPEDSSIYLCSADMVGTRSFGPGTRLLVL.

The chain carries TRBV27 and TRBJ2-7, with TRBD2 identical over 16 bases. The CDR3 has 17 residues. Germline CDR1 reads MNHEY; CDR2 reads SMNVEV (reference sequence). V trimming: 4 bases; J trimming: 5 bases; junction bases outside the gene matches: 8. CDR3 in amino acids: CASSSGTSGGAKNEQYF. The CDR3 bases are TGTGCCAGCAGTTCCGGGACTAGCGGGGGGGCGAAGAACGAGCAGTACTTC.

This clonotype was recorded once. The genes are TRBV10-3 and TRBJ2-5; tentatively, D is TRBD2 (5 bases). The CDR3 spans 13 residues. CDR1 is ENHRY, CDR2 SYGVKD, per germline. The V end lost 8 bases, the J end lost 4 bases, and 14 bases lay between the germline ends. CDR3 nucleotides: TGTGCCATCGGCAGCCTGAGCGGAGAGACCCAGTACTTC. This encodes CAIGSLSGETQYF.

The CDR3 nucleotides read TGTGCCATCAGTGATTATGAGGGGGAGTACGAGCAGTACTTC. Amino acid sequence: CAISDYEGEYEQYF. The chain links TRBV10-3 to TRBJ2-7; a possible D gene is TRBD1 (6 bases). V lost 3 bases and J lost 4, with 13 bases in between. This CDR3 is built from 14 residues. Germline lookup yields CDR1 ENHRY and CDR2 SYGVKD.

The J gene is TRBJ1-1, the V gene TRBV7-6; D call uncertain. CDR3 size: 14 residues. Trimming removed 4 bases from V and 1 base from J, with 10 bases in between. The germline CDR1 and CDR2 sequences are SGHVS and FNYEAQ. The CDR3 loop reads CASSSTMGNTEAFF. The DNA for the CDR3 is TGTGCCAGCAGCTCCACGATGGGGAACACTGAAGCTTTCTTT.

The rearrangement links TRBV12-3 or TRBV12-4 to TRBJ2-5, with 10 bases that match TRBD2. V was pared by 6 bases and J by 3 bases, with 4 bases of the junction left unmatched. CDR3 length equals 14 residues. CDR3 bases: TGTGCCAGCAGCCGTAGCGGGGGGAAAGAGACCCAGTACTTC. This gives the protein CASSRSGGKETQYF.

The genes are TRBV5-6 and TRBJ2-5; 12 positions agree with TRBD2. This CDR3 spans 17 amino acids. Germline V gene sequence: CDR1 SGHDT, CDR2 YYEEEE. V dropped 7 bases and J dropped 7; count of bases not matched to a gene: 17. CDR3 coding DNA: TGTGCCAGCGGAGCTGGCGTCGGACTAGCGGGGTCCGGGACCCAGTACTTC. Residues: CASGAGVGLAGSGTQYF.

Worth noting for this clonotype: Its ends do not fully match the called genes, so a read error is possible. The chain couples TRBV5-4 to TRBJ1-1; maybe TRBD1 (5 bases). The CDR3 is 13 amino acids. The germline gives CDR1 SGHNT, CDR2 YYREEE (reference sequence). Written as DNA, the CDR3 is TGTGCCAGCAGTTTGGACACAAACACTGAAGCTTTCTTT. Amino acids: CASSLDTNTEAFF.